This T cell receptor (beta chain) was sequenced in a study of T cells in Graves' hyperthyroidism and ophthalmopathy. Notes on the study in general: Expanded thyroid clonotypes (above 0.001) were mostly also found in blood. A model using 13 V-J features told ophthalmopathy apart from stable hyperthyroidism.

V shed 11 bases, J shed 5 bases, and the junction held 11 bases outside the gene matches. CDR3 length equals 14 residues. The germline V gene has CDR1 ENHRY and CDR2 SYGVKD. From RNA transcripts, TCR beta CDR3 regions were amplified. Primed by the HTBI set, a first-round RT-PCR was run on the TCR CDR3. TCRdb used MiXCR to reprocess the multiplex PCR reads, holding one entry per CDR3 protein. Among around 340,000 distinct CDR3 sequences listed, approximately 15% were seen once. This clonotype has only a few counts. Its antigen is not known. Uncontrolled infection, other autoimmune disease, pregnancy or lactation barred patients from enrollment.

This TCR came from a young man with Graves' hyperthyroidism. What was sequenced was blood. The chain couples TRBV10-3 to TRBJ1-5, with 8 positions matching TRBD1. The CDR3 here is CASNQTGEHQPQHF. DNA of the CDR3: TGTGCCTCAAACCAGACAGGGGAACATCAGCCCCAGCATTTT.